The 8 T cell receptor beta chains given below trace back to one sample, sequenced in a study of blood T cells in healthy people across ages. Through a sample-barcoded 5' primer and a J-beta primer mix, a second PCR was run for about 6 to 11 cycles. TCRdb reprocessed the 5' RACE reads with MiXCR, giving one entry per CDR3 protein. In the table there are approximately 1.5 million distinct CDR3 sequences, roughly a third of which are singletons. The source material was blood. The receptors here all came from a woman in her twenties or thirties in good health.

This clonotype was observed at least ten times. This chain uses TRBV12-3 or TRBV12-4 with TRBJ1-2, with no clear D. The V end was cut by 2 bases, the J end by 5 bases, with 9 bases between. The CDR3 sequence is 13 residues long. The CDR3 loop reads CASSLTDVYGYTF. The CDR3 nucleotides are TGTGCCAGCAGTTTAACAGACGTTTATGGCTACACCTTC.

This chain connects TRBV7-9 to TRBJ2-7; D may be TRBD1 (5 bases). Germline assignment: CDR1 SEHNR and CDR2 FQNEAQ (reference sequence). CDR3 size: 14 residues. V was shortened by 4 bases and J by 7 bases, with 17 bases between the two germline ends. This CDR3 reads CASSSKGQGNEQYF. CDR3 DNA sequence: TGTGCCAGCAGCTCGAAAGGCCAGGGTAATGAGCAGTACTTC.

In DNA form, the CDR3 reads TGCAGTGCTAGGACTACAGGGGCTGAAGCTTTCTTT. Translation: CSARTTGAEAFF. J is TRBJ1-1 and V is TRBV20-1, with TRBD1 matching 7 bases. The CDR3 totals 12 residues. The trim removed 3 bases at V and 6 bases at J, leaving 4 bases unmatched. Germline CDR1 DFQATT, CDR2 SNEGSKA (reference sequence).

This clonotype was found a few times. The J gene is TRBJ1-2, the V gene TRBV7-3; a weak D match, TRBD1 (6 bases). The CDR3 has 15 amino acids. Germline CDR1 SGHTA, CDR2 FQGTGA. V was cut by 5 bases and J by 4 bases, with 17 bases left in between. CDR3 DNA: TGTGCCAGCAGCCTAGGGGGGCGACCACCCTATGGCTACACCTTC. Residues: CASSLGGRPPYGYTF.

This clonotype was detected only a few times. The chain combines TRBV7-9 with TRBJ2-7; D is perhaps TRBD1 (6 bases). The V and J ends lost 7 bases and 2 bases respectively, with 18 bases between them. The CDR3 consists of 15 residues. CDR1 and CDR2 from the germline V gene are SEHNR and FQNEAQ (reference sequence). The CDR3 DNA follows: TGTGCCAGCAACCGCTCGGGGCAGGGGACCTACGAGCAGTACTTC. It specifies CASNRSGQGTYEQYF. Full variable domain (missing parts from reference TRBV7-9 and TRBJ2-7): DTGVSQNPRHKITKRGQNVTFRCDPISEHNRLYWYRQTLGQGPEFLTYFQNEAQLEKSRLLSDRFSAERPKGSFSTLEIQRTEQGDSAMYLCASNRSGQGTYEQYFGPGTRLTVT.

The V call is TRBV10-3, the J call TRBJ2-1; D may be TRBD2 (5 bases). The CDR3 covers 17 residues. Germline V gene lookup returns CDR1 ENHRY and CDR2 SYGVKD. V was shortened by 0 bases and J by 1 base, with 13 bases between the two germline ends. CDR3 loop: CAISESLLGVSYNEQFF. The CDR3 DNA sequence: TGTGCCATCAGTGAGTCGTTACTAGGAGTATCCTACAATGAGCAGTTCTTC.

In this sample, this clonotype turned up a few times. V gene TRBV15 combines with J gene TRBJ2-7; D gene unclear. Germline V gene sequence: CDR1 LNHNV, CDR2 YYDKDF (reference sequence). This CDR3 contains 17 residues. The germline V and J ends were trimmed by 0 bases and 1 base, with 16 bases remaining between them. CDR3 in amino acids: CATSRDQPGLNSYEQYF. For the CDR3, the DNA is TGTGCCACCAGCAGAGATCAGCCAGGCTTAAATTCCTACGAGCAGTACTTC.

This clonotype was detected a few times. The rearrangement links TRBV7-2 to TRBJ1-2, with 8 bases matching TRBD1. Unmatched junction bases numbered 6, after V lost 5 bases and J lost 4 bases. Germline assignment: CDR1 SGHTA and CDR2 FQGNSA. This CDR3 is built from 14 residues. CDR3 nucleotides: TGTGCCAGCAGCCGAGTCGGACAGGGCTATGGCTACACCTTC. This gives the protein CASSRVGQGYGYTF.